The present T cell receptor (beta chain) was sequenced within a study of T cell repertoires in cytomegalovirus infection. Study details: CMV infection and matching HLA type were both indicated by public TCR beta signatures. The study's findings and limits: The study found HLA-C-restricted CMV-specific TCR beta clonotypes dominating the ex vivo response.

The CDR3 is 14 residues long. From germline, CDR1 is ENHRY and CDR2 SYGVKD. V was clipped by 2 bases and J by 3 bases; unmatched bases: 0. This clonotype was found a few times. Its antigen remains unidentified. TCRdb redid the calling of the reads with MiXCR, one entry per CDR3 protein. The table shows some 920,000 distinct CDR3 sequences, with approximately 30% occurring only once. The chain is built from TRBV10-3 and TRBJ1-2; 10 nucleotides agree with TRBD1. This TCR was sampled from a human donor in good health (CMV status not recorded). Some clones in this sample may be carry-over from other donors' samples. Material: cultured CD8+ T cells from PBMCs, obtained from culture after CMV antigen stimulation. In DNA, the CDR3 is TGTGCCATCAGTGAGGGACAGGGGGACTATGGCTACACCTTC. Encoded protein: CAISEGQGDYGYTF.